This T cell receptor (beta chain) was found in a study of cytomegalovirus exposure and HLA in healthy donors. Looking at the study overall: Within an early data release were around 80 million unique TCRs drawn from HLA-typed donors.

The study, taken as a whole, reports: CMV antigen specificity of a few CMV-associated chains was confirmed in vitro. Cytomegalovirus association was assigned to about 150 TCR beta chains. In a later analysis, specific HLA alleles were associated with approximately 17,000 TCR beta sequences at a 0.05 false discovery rate.

As for this clone: The antigen remains unidentified.

This CDR3 region has 12 residues. Germline V CDR1 and CDR2: SGHTS, YDEGEE. The V gene lost 4 bases and the J gene lost 5 bases, with 7 bases spanning the gap. Vbeta (60) and Jbeta (13) primers were used in the PCR. Profiling relied on immunoSEQ multiplex PCR, and the TCRdb table lists in-frame clones only, not all of them. The table includes approximately 170,000 clones, approximately 83% detected once. This clonotype was sampled from a boy aged 2 to 9 in good health and CMV-seronegative. The chain employs TRBV5-8 and TRBJ2-1, with D perhaps TRBD2 (6 bases). Source material: PBMCs. CDR3 sequence: CASSRTNNEQFF. CDR3 nucleotides: TGTGCCAGCAGCAGGACTAACAATGAGCAGTTCTTC.